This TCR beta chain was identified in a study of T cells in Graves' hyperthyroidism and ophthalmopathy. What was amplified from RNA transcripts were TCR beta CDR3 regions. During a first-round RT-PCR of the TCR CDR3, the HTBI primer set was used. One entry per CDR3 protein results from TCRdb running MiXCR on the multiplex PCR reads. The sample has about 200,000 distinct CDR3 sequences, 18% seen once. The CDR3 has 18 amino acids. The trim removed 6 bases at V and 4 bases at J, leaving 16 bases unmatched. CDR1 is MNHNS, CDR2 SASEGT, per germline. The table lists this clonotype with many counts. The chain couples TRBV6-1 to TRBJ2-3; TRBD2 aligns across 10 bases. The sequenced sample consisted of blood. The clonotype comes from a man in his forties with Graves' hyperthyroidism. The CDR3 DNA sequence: TGTGCCAGCAGGCGGTGGAGCGGGGGGGCCGGCGGTGCAGATACGCAGTATTTT. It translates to CASRRWSGGAGGADTQYF.